This T cell receptor beta chain is from a study of T cells expressing NK-cell markers. Study in general: Cells sorted as CD3+CD56+NKG2C+, CD3+CD56+NKG2C- and CD3+CD56-NKG2C+ T cells supplied the TCR beta repertoires.

Germline loops: CDR1 SGHDT, CDR2 YYEEEE. This CDR3 comprises 12 residues. No DNA is given; TCRdb re-called the 5' RACE reads and lists each CDR3 protein once. The table for this sample gives about 260,000 distinct CDR3 sequences. The receptor's source is a man aged 18 to 29 in good health. The J gene is TRBJ2-7, the V gene TRBV5-6; the D call of TRBD1 rests on TCRdb alone, since no DNA is present to check it. Specimen: blood T cells: a sorted CD56 or NKG2C T cell subset, CD4+ or CD8+ T cells, or bulk PBMC T cells (not recorded which). CDR3 region: CASSSGTEGQYF.